This T cell receptor (beta chain) was sequenced during a study of T cells in localized non-small cell lung cancer. Broader study findings: Heterogeneity stays possible, as sequencing covered only one tumor region. Adjacent lung exhibited a median of about 50 among the 100 most abundant tumor clones. Uninvolved adjacent lung showed higher T cell clonality than tumor.

The method was immunoSEQ multiplex PCR; TCRdb's version includes in-frame clones alone and lacks a portion of them. Counted here are approximately 89,000 clones, about three quarters occurring once; the ten biggest clones make up 15% to 20%. This clone was detected only once. Antigen unknown. This sample comprised PBMCs, obtained before any cancer treatment. This TCR was sampled from a man aged 35-69 years with stage II squamous cell lung carcinoma.

The DNA for the CDR3 is TGTGCCACCAGCAGAGTAGCGGGTCATTACGAGCAGTACTTC. Translating it yields CATSRVAGHYEQYF. This chain connects TRBV15 to TRBJ2-5; 7 bases agree with TRBD2. The assigned J gene may be wrong: the sequence end matches TRBJ2-7 better. Germline V gene data show CDR1 as LNHNV and CDR2 as YYDKDF (reference sequence). CDR3 length: 14 residues.